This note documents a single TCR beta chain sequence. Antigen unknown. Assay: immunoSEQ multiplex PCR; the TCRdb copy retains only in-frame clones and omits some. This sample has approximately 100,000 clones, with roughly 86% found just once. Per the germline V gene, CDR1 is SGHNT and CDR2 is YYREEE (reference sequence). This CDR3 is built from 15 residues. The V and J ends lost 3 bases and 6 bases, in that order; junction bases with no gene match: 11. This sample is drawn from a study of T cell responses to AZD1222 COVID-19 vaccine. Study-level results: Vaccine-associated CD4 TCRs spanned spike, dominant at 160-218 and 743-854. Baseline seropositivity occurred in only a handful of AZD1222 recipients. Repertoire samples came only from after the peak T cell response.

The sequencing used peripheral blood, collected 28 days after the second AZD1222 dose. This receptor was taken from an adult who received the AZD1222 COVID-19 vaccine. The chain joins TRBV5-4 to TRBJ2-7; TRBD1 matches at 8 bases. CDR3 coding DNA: TGTGCCAGCAGCTCCCCCGGGACCACAGGGGGCGAGCAGTACTTC. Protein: CASSSPGTTGGEQYF.